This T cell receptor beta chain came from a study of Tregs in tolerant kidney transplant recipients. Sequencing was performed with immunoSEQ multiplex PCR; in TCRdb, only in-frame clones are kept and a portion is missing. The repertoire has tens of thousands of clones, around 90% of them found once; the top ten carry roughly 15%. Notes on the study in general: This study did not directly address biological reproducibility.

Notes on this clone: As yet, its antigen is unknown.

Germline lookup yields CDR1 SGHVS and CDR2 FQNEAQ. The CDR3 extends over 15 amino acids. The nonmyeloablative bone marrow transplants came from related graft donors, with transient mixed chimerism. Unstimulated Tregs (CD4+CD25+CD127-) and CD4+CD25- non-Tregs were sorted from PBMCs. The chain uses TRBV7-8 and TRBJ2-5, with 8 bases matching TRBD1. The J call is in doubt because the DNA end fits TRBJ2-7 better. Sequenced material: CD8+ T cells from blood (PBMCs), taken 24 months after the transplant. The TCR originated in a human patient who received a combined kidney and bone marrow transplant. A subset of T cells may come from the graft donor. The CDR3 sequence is CASSLVLGQAGEQYF. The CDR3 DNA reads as TGTGCCAGCAGCTTAGTTTTGGGACAGGCGGGCGAGCAGTACTTC.